The sequence of this T cell receptor (beta chain) was determined in a study of shared clonotypes between healthy human individuals. Study information: A donor's plate count was three for CD4 naive and three for CD4 memory; CD8 naive had two and CD8 memory one.

The germline V gene encodes CDR1 KGHSH and CDR2 LQKENI. The CDR3 extends over 15 amino acids. With V trimmed by 4 bases and J by 6 bases, 9 bases remained unmatched. Investigators spread the genomic DNA of each subset evenly over several immunoSEQ plates. Assay used: immunoSEQ multiplex PCR; TCRdb lists only in-frame clones, some missing. The sample yields 780,000 or so clones, 72% seen once. This clone has ten or more counts. The chain couples TRBV18 to TRBJ2-7; the match to TRBD1 covers 10 bases. What was sequenced was memory CD4+ T cells sorted from blood. Subset indicated: CD45RA-negative fraction. The clonotype comes from a woman in her twenties or thirties in good health. The CDR3, as DNA: TGTGCCAGCTCACGTTCCGGGACAGGGGAGGCCGAGCAGTACTTC. It specifies CASSRSGTGEAEQYF.